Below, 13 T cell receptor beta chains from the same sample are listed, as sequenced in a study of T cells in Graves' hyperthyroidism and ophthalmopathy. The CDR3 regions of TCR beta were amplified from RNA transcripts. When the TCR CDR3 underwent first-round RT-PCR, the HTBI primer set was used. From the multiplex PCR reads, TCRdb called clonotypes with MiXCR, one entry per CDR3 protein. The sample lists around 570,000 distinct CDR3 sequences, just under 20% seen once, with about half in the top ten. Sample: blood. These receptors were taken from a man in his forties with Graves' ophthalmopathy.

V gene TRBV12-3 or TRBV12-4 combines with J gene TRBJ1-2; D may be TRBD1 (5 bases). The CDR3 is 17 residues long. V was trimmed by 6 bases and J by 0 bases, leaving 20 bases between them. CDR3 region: CASSRGGAGVSNYGYTF. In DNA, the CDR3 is TGTGCCAGCAGCCGAGGAGGGGCAGGCGTATCTAACTATGGCTACACCTTC.

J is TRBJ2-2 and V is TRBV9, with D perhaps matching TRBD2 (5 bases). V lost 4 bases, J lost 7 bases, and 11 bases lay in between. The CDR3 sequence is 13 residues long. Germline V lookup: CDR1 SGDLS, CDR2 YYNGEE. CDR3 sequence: CASSYGERGELFF. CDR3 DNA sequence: TGTGCCAGCAGCTACGGGGAACGCGGGGAGCTGTTTTTT.

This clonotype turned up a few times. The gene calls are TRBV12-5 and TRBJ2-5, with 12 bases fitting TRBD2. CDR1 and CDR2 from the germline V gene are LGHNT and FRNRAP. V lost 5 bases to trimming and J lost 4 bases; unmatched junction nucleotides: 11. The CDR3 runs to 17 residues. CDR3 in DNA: TGTGCTAGTGGTCCGTCTAGCGGGGGGGCGAGAGTAGAGACCCAGTACTTC. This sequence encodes CASGPSSGGARVETQYF.

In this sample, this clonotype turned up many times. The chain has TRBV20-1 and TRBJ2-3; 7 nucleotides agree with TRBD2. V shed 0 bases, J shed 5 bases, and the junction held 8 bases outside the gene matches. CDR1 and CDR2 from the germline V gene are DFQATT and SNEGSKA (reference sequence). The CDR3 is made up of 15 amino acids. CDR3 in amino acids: CSARDGTTRVDTQYF. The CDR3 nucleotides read TGCAGTGCTAGAGACGGGACTACCCGGGTAGATACGCAGTATTTT.

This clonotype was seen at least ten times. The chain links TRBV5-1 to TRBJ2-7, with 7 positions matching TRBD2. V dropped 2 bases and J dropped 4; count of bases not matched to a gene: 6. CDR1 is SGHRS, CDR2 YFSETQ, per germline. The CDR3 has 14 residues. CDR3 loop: CASSFGGRAYEQYF. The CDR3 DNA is TGCGCCAGCAGCTTTGGAGGGAGGGCGTACGAGCAGTACTTC.

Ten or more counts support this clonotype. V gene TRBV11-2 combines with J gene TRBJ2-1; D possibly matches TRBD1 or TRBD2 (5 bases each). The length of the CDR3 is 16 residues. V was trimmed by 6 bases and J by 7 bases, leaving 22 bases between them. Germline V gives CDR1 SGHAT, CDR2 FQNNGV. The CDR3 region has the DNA TGTGCCAGCAGTTTACCCCGGGACCCCCTGGGGAATGAGCAGTTCTTC. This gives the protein CASSLPRDPLGNEQFF. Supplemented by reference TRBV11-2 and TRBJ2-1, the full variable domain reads EAGVAQSPRYKIIEKRQSVAFWCNPISGHATLYWYQQILGQGPKLLIQFQNNGVVDDSQLPKDRFSAERLKGVDSTLKIQPAKLEDSAVYLCASSLPRDPLGNEQFFGPGTRLTVL.

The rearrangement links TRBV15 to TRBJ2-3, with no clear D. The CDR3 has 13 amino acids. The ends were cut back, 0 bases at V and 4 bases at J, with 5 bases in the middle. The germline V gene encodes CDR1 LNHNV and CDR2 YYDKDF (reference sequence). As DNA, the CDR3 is TGTGCCACCAGCAGAGATTGGGCAGATACGCAGTATTTT. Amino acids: CATSRDWADTQYF.

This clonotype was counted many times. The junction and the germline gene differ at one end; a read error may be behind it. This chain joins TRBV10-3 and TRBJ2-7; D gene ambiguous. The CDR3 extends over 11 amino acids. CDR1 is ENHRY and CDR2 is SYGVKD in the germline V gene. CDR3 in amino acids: CAIRESYEQYF. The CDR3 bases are TGTGCCATCAGGGAGTCCTACGAGCAGTACTTC.

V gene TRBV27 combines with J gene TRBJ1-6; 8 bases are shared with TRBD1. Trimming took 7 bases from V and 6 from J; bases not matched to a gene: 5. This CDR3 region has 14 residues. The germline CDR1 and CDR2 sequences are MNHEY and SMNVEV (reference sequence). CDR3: CASTPTGANSPLHF. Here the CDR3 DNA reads TGTGCCAGCACCCCGACAGGGGCTAATTCACCCCTCCACTTT.

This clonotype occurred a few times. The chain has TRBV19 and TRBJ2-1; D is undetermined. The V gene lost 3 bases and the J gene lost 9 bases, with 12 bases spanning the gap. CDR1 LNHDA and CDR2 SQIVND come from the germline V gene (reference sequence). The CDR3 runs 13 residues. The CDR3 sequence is CASSINRLSEQFF. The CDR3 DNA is TGTGCCAGTAGTATTAATAGACTCAGTGAGCAGTTCTTC.

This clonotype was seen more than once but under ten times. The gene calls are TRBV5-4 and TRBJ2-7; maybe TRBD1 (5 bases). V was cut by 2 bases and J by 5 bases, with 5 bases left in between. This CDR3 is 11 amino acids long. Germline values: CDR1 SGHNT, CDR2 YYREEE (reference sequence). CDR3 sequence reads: CASSLQDEQYF. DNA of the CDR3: TGTGCCAGCAGCTTACAGGACGAGCAGTACTTC.

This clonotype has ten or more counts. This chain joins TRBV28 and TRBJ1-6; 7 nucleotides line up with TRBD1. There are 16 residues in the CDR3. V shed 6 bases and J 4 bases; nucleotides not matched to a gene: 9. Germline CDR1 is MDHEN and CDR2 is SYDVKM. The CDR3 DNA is TGTGCCAGCAGCTCGACAGGGACCGCTTATAATTCACCCCTCCACTTT. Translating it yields CASSSTGTAYNSPLHF.

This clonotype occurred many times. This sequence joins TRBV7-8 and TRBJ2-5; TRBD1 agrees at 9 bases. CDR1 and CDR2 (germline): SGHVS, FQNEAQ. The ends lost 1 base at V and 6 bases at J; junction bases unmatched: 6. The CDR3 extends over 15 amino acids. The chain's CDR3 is CASSLVFYRGQTQYF. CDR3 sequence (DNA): TGTGCCAGCAGCTTAGTCTTCTACAGGGGGCAGACCCAGTACTTC.